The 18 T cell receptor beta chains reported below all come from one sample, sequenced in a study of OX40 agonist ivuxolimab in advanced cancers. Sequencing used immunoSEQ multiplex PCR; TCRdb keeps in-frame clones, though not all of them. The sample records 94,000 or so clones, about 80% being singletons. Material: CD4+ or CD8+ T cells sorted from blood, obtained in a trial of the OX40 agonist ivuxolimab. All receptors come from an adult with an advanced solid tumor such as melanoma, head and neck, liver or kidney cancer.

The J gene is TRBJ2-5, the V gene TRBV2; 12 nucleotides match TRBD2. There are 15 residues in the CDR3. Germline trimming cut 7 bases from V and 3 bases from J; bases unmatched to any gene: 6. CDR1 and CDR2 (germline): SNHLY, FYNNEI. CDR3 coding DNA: TGTGCCAGCAACCCTAGCGGGAGGGCCGAAGAGACCCAGTACTTC. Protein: CASNPSGRAEETQYF.

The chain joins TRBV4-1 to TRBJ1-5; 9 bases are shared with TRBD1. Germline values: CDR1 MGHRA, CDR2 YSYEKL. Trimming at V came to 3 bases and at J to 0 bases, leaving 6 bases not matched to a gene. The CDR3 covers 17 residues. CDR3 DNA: TGCGCCAGCAGCCAGGCCGGGACAGGGTATAGCAATCAGCCCCAGCATTTT. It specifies CASSQAGTGYSNQPQHF.

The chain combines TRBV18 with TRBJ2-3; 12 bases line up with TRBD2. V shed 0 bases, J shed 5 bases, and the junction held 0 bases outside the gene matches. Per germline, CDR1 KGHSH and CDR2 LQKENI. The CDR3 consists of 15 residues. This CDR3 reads CASSPPGLAGDTQYF. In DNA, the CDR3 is TGTGCCAGCTCACCACCGGGACTAGCGGGAGATACGCAGTATTTT.

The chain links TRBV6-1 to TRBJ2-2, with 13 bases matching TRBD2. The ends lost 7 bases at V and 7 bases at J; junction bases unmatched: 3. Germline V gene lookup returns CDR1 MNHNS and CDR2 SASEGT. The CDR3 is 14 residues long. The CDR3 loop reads CASKGLAGVGELFF. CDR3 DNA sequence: TGTGCCAGCAAAGGACTAGCGGGGGTCGGGGAGCTGTTTTTT.

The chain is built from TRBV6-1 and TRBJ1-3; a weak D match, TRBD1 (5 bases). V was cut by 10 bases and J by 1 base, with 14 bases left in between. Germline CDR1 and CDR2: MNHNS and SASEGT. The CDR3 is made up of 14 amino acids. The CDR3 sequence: CAILRERSGNTIYF. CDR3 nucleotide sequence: TGTGCCATCCTCAGGGAACGATCTGGAAACACCATATATTTT.

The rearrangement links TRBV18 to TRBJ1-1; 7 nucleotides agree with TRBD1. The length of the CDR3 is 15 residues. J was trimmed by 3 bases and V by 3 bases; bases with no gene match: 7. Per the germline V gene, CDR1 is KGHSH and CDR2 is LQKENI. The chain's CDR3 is CASSPYSGQDTEAFF. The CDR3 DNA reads TGTGCCAGCTCACCCTACTCAGGACAGGACACTGAAGCTTTCTTT.

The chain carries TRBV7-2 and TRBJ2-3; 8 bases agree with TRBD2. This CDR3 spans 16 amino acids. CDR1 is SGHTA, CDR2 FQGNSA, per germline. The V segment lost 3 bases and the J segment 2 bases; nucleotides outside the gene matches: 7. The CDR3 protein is CASSLSGGHPTDTQYF. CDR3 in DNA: TGTGCCAGCAGCTTGTCGGGGGGGCACCCCACAGATACGCAGTATTTT.

CDR3 sequence (DNA): TGTGCCAGCAGCTTAGATTCGGGCCCCACCGGGGAGCTGTTTTTT. Residues: CASSLDSGPTGELFF. V usage is TRBV7-2 and J usage is TRBJ2-2; D gene ambiguous. Germline V lookup: CDR1 SGHTA, CDR2 FQGNSA. Trimming shortened V by 1 base and J by 4 bases, and 10 bases separated the two germline ends. The CDR3 covers 15 residues.

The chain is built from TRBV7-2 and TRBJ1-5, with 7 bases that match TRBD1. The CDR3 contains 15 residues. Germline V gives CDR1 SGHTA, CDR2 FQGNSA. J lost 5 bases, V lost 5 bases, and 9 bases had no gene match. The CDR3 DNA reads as TGTGCCAGCAGCCGCCACAGGGGAGGGGATCAGCCCCAGCATTTT. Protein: CASSRHRGGDQPQHF.

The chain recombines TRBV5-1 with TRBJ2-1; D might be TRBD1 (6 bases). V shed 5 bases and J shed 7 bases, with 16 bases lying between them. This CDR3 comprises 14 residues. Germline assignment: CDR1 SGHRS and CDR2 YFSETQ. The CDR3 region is CASSRGGVGNEQFF. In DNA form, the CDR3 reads TGCGCCAGCAGTCGAGGGGGAGTGGGGAATGAGCAGTTCTTC. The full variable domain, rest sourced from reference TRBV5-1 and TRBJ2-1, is KAGVTQTPRYLIKTRGQQVTLSCSPISGHRSVSWYQQTPGQGLQFLFEYFSETQRNKGNFPGRFSGRQFSNSRSEMNVSTLELGDSALYLCASSRGGVGNEQFFGPGTRLTVL.

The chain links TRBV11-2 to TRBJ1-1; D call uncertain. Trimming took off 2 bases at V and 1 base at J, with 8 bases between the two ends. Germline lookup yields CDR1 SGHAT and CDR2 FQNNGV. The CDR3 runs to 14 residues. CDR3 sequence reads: CASSLKGGNTEAFF. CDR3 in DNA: TGTGCCAGCAGCTTAAAGGGCGGGAACACTGAAGCTTTCTTT. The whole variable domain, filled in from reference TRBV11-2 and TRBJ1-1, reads EAGVAQSPRYKIIEKRQSVAFWCNPISGHATLYWYQQILGQGPKLLIQFQNNGVVDDSQLPKDRFSAERLKGVDSTLKIQPAKLEDSAVYLCASSLKGGNTEAFFGQGTRLTVV.

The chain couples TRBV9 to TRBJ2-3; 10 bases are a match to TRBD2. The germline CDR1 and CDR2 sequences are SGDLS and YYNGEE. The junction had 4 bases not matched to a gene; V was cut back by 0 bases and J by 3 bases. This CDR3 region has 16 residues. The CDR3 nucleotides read TGTGCCAGCAGCGTAGAACTAGCGGGATTAACAGATACGCAGTATTTT. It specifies CASSVELAGLTDTQYF.

CDR3 in amino acids: CASSNGGQGPYEQYF. As DNA, the CDR3 is TGTGCCAGCAGCAATGGGGGACAGGGGCCCTACGAGCAGTACTTC. This chain uses TRBV21-1 with TRBJ2-7; the listed D gene, TRBD1, was not tested against the DNA. TRBV21-1 is flagged as a pseudogene. The CDR3 loop spans 15 amino acids.

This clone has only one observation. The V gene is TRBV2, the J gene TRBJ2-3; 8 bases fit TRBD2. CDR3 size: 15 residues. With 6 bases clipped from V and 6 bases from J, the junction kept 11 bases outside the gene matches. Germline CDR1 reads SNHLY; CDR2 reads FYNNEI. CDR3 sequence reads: CASRVVLAEGDTQYF. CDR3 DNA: TGTGCCAGCAGGGTCGTACTAGCGGAAGGGGATACGCAGTATTTT.

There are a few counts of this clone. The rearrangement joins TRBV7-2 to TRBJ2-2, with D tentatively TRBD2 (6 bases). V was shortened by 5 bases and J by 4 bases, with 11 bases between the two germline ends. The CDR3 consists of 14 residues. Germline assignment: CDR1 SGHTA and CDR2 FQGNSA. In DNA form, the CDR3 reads TGTGCCAGCAGCCCCGGGACTCTCACCGGGGAGCTGTTTTTT. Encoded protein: CASSPGTLTGELFF.

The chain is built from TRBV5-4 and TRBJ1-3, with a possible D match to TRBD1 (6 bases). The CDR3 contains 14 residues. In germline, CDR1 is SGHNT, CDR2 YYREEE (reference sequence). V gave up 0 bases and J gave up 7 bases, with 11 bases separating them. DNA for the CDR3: TGTGCCAGCAGCTTGGAAGGGGGTTGGAACACCATATATTTT. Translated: CASSLEGGWNTIYF.

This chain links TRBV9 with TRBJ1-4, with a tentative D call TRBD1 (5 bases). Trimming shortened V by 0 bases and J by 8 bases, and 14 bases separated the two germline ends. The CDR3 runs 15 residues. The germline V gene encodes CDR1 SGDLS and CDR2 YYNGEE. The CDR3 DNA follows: TGTGCCAGCAGCGTAGATGGGGCGGAAGGGGAAAAACTGTTTTTT. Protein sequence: CASSVDGAEGEKLFF.

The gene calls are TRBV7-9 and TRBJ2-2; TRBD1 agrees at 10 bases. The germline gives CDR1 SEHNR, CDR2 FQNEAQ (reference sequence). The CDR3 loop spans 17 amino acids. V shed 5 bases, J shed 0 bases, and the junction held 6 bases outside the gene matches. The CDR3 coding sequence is TGTGCCAGCAGCACCCGGACAGGGGGAGCGAACACCGGGGAGCTGTTTTTT. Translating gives CASSTRTGGANTGELFF. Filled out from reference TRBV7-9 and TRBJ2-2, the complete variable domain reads DTGVSQNPRHKITKRGQNVTFRCDPISEHNRLYWYRQTLGQGPEFLTYFQNEAQLEKSRLLSDRFSAERPKGSFSTLEIQRTEQGDSAMYLCASSTRTGGANTGELFFGEGSRLTVL.